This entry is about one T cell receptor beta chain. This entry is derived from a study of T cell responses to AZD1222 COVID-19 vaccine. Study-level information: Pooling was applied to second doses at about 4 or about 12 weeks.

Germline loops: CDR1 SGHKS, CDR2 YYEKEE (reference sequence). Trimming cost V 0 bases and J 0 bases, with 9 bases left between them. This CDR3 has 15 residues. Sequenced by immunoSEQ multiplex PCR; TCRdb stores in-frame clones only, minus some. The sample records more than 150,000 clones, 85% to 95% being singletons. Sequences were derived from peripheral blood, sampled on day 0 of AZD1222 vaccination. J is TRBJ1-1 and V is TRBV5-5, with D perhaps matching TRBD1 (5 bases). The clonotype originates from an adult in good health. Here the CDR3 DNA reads TGTGCCAGCAGCTTGGTGGGGCGACTGAACACTGAAGCTTTCTTT. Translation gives CASSLVGRLNTEAFF.